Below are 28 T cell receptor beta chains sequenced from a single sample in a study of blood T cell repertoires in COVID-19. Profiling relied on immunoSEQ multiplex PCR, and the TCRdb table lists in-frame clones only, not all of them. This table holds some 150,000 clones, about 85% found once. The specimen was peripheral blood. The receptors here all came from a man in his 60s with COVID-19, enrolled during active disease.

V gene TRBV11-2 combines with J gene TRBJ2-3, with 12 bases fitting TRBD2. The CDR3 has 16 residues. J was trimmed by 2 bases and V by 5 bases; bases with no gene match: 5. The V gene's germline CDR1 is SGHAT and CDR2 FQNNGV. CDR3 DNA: TGTGCCAGCAGCAACCGACTAGCGGGAGACACAGATACGCAGTATTTT. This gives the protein CASSNRLAGDTDTQYF.

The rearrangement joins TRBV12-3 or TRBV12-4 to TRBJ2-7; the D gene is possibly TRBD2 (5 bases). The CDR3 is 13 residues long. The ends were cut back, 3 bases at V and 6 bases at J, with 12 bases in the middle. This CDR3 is CASSLVRRGEQYF. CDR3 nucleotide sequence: TGTGCCAGCAGTTTGGTAAGACGGGGCGAGCAGTACTTC.

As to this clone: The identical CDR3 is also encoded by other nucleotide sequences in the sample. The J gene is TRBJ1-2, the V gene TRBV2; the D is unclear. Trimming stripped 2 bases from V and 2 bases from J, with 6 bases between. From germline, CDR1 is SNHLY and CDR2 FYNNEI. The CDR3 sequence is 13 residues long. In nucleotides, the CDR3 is TGTGCCAGCAGTGAACAGTCAAACTATGGCTACACCTTC. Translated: CASSEQSNYGYTF.

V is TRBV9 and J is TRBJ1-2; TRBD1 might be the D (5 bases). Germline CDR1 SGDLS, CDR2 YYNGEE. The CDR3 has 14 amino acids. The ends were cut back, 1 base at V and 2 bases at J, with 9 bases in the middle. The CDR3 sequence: CASSVNSGNYGYTF. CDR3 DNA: TGTGCCAGCAGCGTAAACTCAGGGAACTATGGCTACACCTTC.

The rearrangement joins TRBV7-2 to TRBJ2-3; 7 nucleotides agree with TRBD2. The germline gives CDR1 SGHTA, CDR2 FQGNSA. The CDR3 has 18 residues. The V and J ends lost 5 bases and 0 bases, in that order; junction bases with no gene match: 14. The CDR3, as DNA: TGTGCCAGCAGCCGTAGACTAGCAGATAGGTCTAGCACAGATACGCAGTATTTT. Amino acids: CASSRRLADRSSTDTQYF.

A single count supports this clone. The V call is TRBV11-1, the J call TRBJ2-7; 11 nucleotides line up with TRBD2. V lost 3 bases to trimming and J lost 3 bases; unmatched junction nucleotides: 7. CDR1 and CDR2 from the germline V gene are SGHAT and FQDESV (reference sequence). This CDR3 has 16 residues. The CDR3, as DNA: TGTGCCAGCAGCTTCTCTGATACTAGCGGGAGCTACGAGCAGTACTTC. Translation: CASSFSDTSGSYEQYF.

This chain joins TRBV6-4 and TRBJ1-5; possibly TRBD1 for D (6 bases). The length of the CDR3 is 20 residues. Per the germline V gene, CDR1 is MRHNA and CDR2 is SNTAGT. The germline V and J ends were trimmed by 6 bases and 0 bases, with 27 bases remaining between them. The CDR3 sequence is CASRPITRGPPHFSNQPQHF. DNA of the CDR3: TGTGCCAGCAGGCCAATTACCAGGGGACCCCCCCACTTTAGCAATCAGCCCCAGCATTTT.

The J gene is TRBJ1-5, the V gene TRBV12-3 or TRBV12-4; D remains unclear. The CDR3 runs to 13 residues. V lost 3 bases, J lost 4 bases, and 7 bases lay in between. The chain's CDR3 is CASSFRENQPQHF. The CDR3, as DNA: TGTGCCAGCAGTTTTCGGGAGAATCAGCCCCAGCATTTT.

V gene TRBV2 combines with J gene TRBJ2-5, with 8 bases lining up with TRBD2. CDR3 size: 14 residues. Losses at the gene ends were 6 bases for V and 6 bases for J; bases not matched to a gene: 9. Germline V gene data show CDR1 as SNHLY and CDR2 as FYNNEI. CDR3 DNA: TGTGCCAGCAGCTACGGGAGCGGGAGAAAGACCCAGTACTTC. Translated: CASSYGSGRKTQYF.

CDR3 sequence: CASSVRAADTQYF. In nucleotides, the CDR3 is TGTGCCAGTAGTGTCAGGGCTGCAGATACGCAGTATTTT. The rearrangement uses TRBV19 and TRBJ2-3, with D tentatively TRBD1 (5 bases). CDR3 length equals 13 residues. Between the trimmed V and J ends, which lost 5 bases and 4 bases, there was a span of 10 bases. Germline loops: CDR1 LNHDA, CDR2 SQIVND (reference sequence).

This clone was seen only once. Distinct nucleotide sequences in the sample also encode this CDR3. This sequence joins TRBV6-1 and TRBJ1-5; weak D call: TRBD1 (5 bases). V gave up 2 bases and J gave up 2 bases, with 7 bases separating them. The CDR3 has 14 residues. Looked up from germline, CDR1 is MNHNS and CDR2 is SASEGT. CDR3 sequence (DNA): TGTGCCAGCAGTGAACAGGGTGGCAATCAGCCCCAGCATTTT. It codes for CASSEQGGNQPQHF.

The CDR3 region is CASSKSTGNTEAFF. In DNA form, the CDR3 reads TGTGCCAGTAGTAAGAGCACGGGGAACACTGAAGCTTTCTTT. V and J are TRBV19 and TRBJ1-1; D unclear. Trimming removed 4 bases at V and 1 base at J, with 10 bases between. The CDR3 totals 14 residues. Per germline, CDR1 LNHDA and CDR2 SQIVND (reference sequence).

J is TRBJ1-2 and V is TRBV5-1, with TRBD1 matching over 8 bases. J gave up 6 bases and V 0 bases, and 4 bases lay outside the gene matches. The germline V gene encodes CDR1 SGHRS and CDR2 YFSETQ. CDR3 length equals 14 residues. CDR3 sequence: CASSLDRGSDGYTF. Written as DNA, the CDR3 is TGCGCCAGCAGCTTGGACAGGGGGTCGGATGGCTACACCTTC.

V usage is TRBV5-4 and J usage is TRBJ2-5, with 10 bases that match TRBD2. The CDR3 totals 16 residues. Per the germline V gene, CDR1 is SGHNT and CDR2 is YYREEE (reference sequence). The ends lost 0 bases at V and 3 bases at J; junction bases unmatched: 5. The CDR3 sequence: CASSLVRLAGEETQYF. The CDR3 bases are TGTGCCAGCAGCTTGGTTAGGCTAGCGGGGGAAGAGACCCAGTACTTC.

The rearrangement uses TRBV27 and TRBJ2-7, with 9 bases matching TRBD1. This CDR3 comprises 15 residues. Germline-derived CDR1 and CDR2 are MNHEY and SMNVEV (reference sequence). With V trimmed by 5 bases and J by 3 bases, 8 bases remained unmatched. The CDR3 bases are TGTGCCAGCAGTCCGGCGGGACAGGGAGTCTACGAGCAGTACTTC. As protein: CASSPAGQGVYEQYF.

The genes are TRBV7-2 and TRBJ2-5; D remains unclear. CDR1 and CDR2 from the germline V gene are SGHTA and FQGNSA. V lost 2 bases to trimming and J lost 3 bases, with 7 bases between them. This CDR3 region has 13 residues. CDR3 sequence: CASSLLREETQYF. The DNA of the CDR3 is TGTGCCAGCAGCTTACTACGAGAAGAGACCCAGTACTTC.

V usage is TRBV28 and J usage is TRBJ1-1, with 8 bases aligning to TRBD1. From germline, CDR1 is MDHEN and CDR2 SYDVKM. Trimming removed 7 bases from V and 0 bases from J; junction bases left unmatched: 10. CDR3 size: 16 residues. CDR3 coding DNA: TGTGCCAGCACCCCGGTAGGACAGGGAATGAACACTGAAGCTTTCTTT. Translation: CASTPVGQGMNTEAFF.

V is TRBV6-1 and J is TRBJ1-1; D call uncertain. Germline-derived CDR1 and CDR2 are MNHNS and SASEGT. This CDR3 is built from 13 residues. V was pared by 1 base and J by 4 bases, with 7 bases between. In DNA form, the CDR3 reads TGTGCCAGCAGTGAAGACCGGAGCACTGAAGCTTTCTTT. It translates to CASSEDRSTEAFF.

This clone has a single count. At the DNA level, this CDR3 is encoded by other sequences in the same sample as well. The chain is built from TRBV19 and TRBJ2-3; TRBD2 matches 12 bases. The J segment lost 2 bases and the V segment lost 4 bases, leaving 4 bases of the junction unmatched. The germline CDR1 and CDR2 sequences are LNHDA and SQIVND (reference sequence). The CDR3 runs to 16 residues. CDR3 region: CASSTRTSGDTDTQYF. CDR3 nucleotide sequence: TGTGCCAGTAGTACTCGGACTAGCGGGGACACAGATACGCAGTATTTT.

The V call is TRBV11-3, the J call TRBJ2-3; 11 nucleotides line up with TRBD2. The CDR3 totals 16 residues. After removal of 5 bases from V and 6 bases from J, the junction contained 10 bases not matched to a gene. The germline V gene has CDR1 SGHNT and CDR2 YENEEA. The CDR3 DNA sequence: TGTGCCAGCAGCCACGGAATAGCGGGAGGGGGGGATACGCAGTATTTT. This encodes CASSHGIAGGGDTQYF.

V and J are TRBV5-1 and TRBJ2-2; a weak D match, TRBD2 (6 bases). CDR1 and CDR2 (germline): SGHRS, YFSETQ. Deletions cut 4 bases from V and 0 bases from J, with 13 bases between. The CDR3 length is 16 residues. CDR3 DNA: TGCGCCAGCAGCCCGGCGGGACCCTCGAACACCGGGGAGCTGTTTTTT. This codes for CASSPAGPSNTGELFF.

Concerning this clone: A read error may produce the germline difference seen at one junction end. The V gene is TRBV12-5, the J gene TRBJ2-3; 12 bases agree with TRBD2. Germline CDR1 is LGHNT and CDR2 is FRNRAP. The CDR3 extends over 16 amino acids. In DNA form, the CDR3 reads TGTGCTAGTGGTTTCCTACTAGCGGGAGGAACAGGTACGCAGTATTTT. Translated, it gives CASGFLLAGGTGTQYF.

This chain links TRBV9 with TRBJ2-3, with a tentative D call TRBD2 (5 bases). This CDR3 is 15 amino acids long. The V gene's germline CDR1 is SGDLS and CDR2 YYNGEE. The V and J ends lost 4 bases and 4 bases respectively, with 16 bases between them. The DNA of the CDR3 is TGTGCCAGCAGCTCTCATGGGATCGGGGCAGATACGCAGTATTTT. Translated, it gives CASSSHGIGADTQYF.

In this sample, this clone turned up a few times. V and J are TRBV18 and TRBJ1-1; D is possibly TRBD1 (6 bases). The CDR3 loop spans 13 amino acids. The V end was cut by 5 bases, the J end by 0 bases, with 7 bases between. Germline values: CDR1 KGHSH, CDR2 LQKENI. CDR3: CASSGGMNTEAFF. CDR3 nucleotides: TGTGCCAGCTCAGGGGGCATGAACACTGAAGCTTTCTTT.

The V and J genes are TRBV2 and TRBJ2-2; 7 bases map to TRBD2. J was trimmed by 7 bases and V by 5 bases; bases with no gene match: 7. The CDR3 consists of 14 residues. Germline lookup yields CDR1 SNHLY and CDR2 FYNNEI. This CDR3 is CASSPWGGSGELFF. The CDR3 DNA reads TGTGCCAGCAGTCCCTGGGGGGGTAGCGGGGAGCTGTTTTTT. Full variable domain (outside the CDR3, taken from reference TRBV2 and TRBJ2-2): EPEVTQTPSHQVTQMGQEVILRCVPISNHLYFYWYRQILGQKVEFLVSFYNNEISEKSEIFDDQFSVERPDGSNFTLKIRSTKLEDSAMYFCASSPWGGSGELFFGEGSRLTVL.

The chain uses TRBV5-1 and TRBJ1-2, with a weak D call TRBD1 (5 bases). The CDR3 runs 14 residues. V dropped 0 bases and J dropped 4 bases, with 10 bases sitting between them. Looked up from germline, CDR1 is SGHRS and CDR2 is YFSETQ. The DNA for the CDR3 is TGCGCCAGCAGCTTGGGGGGCGAGACCTATGGCTACACCTTC. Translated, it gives CASSLGGETYGYTF. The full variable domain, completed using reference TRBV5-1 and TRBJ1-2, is KAGVTQTPRYLIKTRGQQVTLSCSPISGHRSVSWYQQTPGQGLQFLFEYFSETQRNKGNFPGRFSGRQFSNSRSEMNVSTLELGDSALYLCASSLGGETYGYTFGSGTRLTVV.

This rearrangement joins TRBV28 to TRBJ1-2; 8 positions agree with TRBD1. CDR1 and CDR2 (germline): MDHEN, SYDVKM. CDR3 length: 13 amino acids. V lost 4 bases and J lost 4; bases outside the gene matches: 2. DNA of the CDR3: TGTGCCAGCAGTTCAGGGGGCAGCTATGGCTACACCTTC. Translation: CASSSGGSYGYTF.

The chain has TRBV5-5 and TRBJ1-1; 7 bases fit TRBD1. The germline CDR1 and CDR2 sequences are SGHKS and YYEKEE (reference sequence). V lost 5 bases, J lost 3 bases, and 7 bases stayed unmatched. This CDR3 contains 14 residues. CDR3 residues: CASSSNRGYTEAFF. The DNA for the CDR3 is TGTGCCAGCAGTTCTAACAGGGGTTACACTGAAGCTTTCTTT.